Below, 28 T cell receptor beta chains from the same sample are listed, as sequenced in a study of cytotoxic CD8 clonotypes in ibrutinib-treated CLL. Assay: immunoSEQ multiplex PCR; the TCRdb copy retains only in-frame clones and omits some. The table has 300,000 or so clones, around 66% seen once. The specimen was PBMCs, collected after 36 months of ibrutinib treatment. The receptors were gathered from a human donor with chronic lymphocytic leukemia.

This clone was recorded a few times. The chain has TRBV5-1 and TRBJ2-7; 7 bases match TRBD1. This CDR3 is built from 13 residues. In germline, CDR1 is SGHRS, CDR2 YFSETQ. The trim removed 4 bases at V and 2 bases at J, leaving 3 bases unmatched. The CDR3, as DNA: TGCGCCAGCAGCCACGGGACAGCCTACGAGCAGTACTTC. This codes for CASSHGTAYEQYF.

This clone was observed once. CDR3 nucleotides: TGTGCCAGCAGCTTAGTACTTAGTGATGAGCAGTTCTTC. This gives the protein CASSLVLSDEQFF. The chain carries TRBV7-6 and TRBJ2-1; D is ambiguous. CDR3 length equals 13 residues. CDR1 SGHVS and CDR2 FNYEAQ come from the germline V gene. V was pared by 1 base and J by 8 bases, with 9 bases between.

This sequence joins TRBV7-9 and TRBJ2-5; D possibly matches TRBD1 or TRBD2 (5 bases each). V lost 2 bases and J lost 3, with 7 bases in between. CDR1 and CDR2 (germline): SEHNR, FQNEAQ (reference sequence). This CDR3 region has 13 residues. CDR3 protein: CASSLLGEETQYF. As DNA, the CDR3 is TGTGCCAGCAGCTTACTGGGGGAAGAGACCCAGTACTTC. The whole variable domain, remainder taken from reference TRBV7-9 and TRBJ2-5, is DTGVSQNPRHKITKRGQNVTFRCDPISEHNRLYWYRQTLGQGPEFLTYFQNEAQLEKSRLLSDRFSAERPKGSFSTLEIQRTEQGDSAMYLCASSLLGEETQYFGPGTRLLVL.

This rearrangement joins TRBV5-6 to TRBJ1-5; TRBD1 might be the D (6 bases). The germline V gene has CDR1 SGHDT and CDR2 YYEEEE. V shed 4 bases and J shed 3 bases, with 17 bases lying between them. The CDR3 loop spans 16 amino acids. DNA for the CDR3: TGTGCCAGCAGCAAAACCGACAGGACCTACAATCAGCCCCAGCATTTT. Amino acid sequence: CASSKTDRTYNQPQHF. The full variable domain, in which reference TRBV5-6 and TRBJ1-5 provide the parts outside the CDR3, is DAGVTQSPTHLIKTRGQQVTLRCSPKSGHDTVSWYQQALGQGPQFIFQYYEEEERQRGNFPDRFSGHQFPNYSSELNVNALLLGDSALYLCASSKTDRTYNQPQHFGDGTRLSIL.

This clone was detected once. The chain uses TRBV15 and TRBJ2-1; TRBD2 matches 14 bases. This CDR3 region has 19 residues. The junction had 11 bases not matched to a gene; V was cut back by 5 bases and J by 2 bases. The germline V gene encodes CDR1 LNHNV and CDR2 YYDKDF (reference sequence). This CDR3 reads CATSGPGTSGSFAYNEQFF. The CDR3 DNA follows: TGTGCCACCAGCGGACCCGGGACTAGCGGGAGTTTTGCCTACAATGAGCAGTTCTTC. The full variable domain, its missing parts supplied by reference TRBV15 and TRBJ2-1, is DAMVIQNPRYQVTQFGKPVTLSCSQTLNHNVMYWYQQKSSQAPKLLFHYYDKDFNNEADTPDNFQSRRPNTSFCFLDIRSPGLGDTAMYLCATSGPGTSGSFAYNEQFFGPGTRLTVL.

The V call is TRBV7-8, the J call TRBJ2-1, with TRBD2 as a possible D gene (5 bases). The CDR3 is made up of 16 amino acids. V lost 5 bases and J 7 bases, leaving 21 bases between the germline ends. Germline CDR1 reads SGHVS; CDR2 reads FQNEAQ. CDR3 DNA: TGTGCCAGCAGCCTCGGACCCAATAGCGCCGGAAATGAGCAGTTCTTC. Its translation is CASSLGPNSAGNEQFF.

This rearrangement joins TRBV5-1 to TRBJ2-1; 16 nucleotides align to TRBD2. V lost 0 bases and J lost 8; bases outside the gene matches: 8. The germline V gene has CDR1 SGHRS and CDR2 YFSETQ. CDR3 size: 18 residues. The DNA of the CDR3 is TGCGCCAGCAGCTTGGCCGGGACTAGCGGGAGGGCAGGGGATGAGCAGTTCTTC. Encoded protein: CASSLAGTSGRAGDEQFF. The full variable domain, its missing parts supplied by reference TRBV5-1 and TRBJ2-1, is KAGVTQTPRYLIKTRGQQVTLSCSPISGHRSVSWYQQTPGQGLQFLFEYFSETQRNKGNFPGRFSGRQFSNSRSEMNVSTLELGDSALYLCASSLAGTSGRAGDEQFFGPGTRLTVL.

In its sample, this clone was seen a few times. The chain has TRBV29-1 and TRBJ2-6; D assignment may be TRBD1 or TRBD2 (6 bases each). V lost 4 bases and J 0 bases, leaving 10 bases between the germline ends. The CDR3 totals 15 residues. Germline V CDR1 and CDR2: SQVTM, ANQGSEA. CDR3 loop: CSVGGGNSGANVLTF. As DNA, the CDR3 is TGCAGCGTTGGAGGGGGGAACTCTGGGGCCAACGTCCTGACTTTC.

The V call is TRBV19, the J call TRBJ1-5, with a tentative D call TRBD1 (5 bases). The V gene's germline CDR1 is LNHDA and CDR2 SQIVND (reference sequence). The CDR3 sequence is 16 residues long. Trimming removed 5 bases from V and 5 bases from J, with 19 bases in between. The CDR3 DNA is TGTGCCAGTAGTTCCCGCACAGGAACTAGGGATCAGCCCCAGCATTTT. It codes for CASSSRTGTRDQPQHF.

CDR3 DNA sequence: TGTGCCAGCAGTCTAGGGGGCGCAGGTCAGCCCCAGCATTTT. Protein product: CASSLGGAGQPQHF. The chain uses TRBV27 and TRBJ1-5; 7 bases are a match to TRBD1. The CDR3 contains 14 residues. The V segment lost 5 bases and the J segment 6 bases; nucleotides outside the gene matches: 7. Germline V gives CDR1 MNHEY, CDR2 SMNVEV (reference sequence).

J is TRBJ1-1 and V is TRBV7-3, with D tentatively TRBD1 (6 bases). V lost 5 bases and J 1 base, leaving 14 bases between the germline ends. Germline loops: CDR1 SGHTA, CDR2 FQGTGA. The CDR3 totals 15 residues. The CDR3 here is CASSLGGGANTEAFF. CDR3 DNA: TGTGCCAGCAGCCTAGGCGGGGGCGCGAACACTGAAGCTTTCTTT.

V gene TRBV4-3 combines with J gene TRBJ2-3; TRBD2 matches 10 bases. The CDR3 runs 18 residues. Trimming removed 0 bases from V and 0 bases from J; junction bases left unmatched: 6. Looked up from germline, CDR1 is LGHNA and CDR2 is YSLEER. CDR3 DNA: TGCGCCAGCAGCCAAGATAGGACTAGCGGTCCTAGCACAGATACGCAGTATTTT. Its protein product is CASSQDRTSGPSTDTQYF.

This clone has more than one count but fewer than ten. The V call is TRBV7-9, the J call TRBJ1-3; 8 nucleotides line up with TRBD1. V dropped 1 base and J dropped 0; count of bases not matched to a gene: 8. The V gene's germline CDR1 is SEHNR and CDR2 FQNEAQ (reference sequence). The CDR3 has 18 residues. Here the CDR3 DNA reads TGTGCCAGCAGCTTAGGCATAAAGGGGACAGGCTCTGGAAACACCATATATTTT. Protein product: CASSLGIKGTGSGNTIYF. Combining the CDR3 with reference TRBV7-9 and TRBJ1-3 gives the whole variable domain DTGVSQNPRHKITKRGQNVTFRCDPISEHNRLYWYRQTLGQGPEFLTYFQNEAQLEKSRLLSDRFSAERPKGSFSTLEIQRTEQGDSAMYLCASSLGIKGTGSGNTIYFGEGSWLTVV.

The chain has TRBV12-5 and TRBJ1-2, with D unclear. The length of the CDR3 is 14 residues. Germline V gene lookup returns CDR1 LGHNT and CDR2 FRNRAP. The ends were cut back, 3 bases at V and 1 base at J, with 9 bases in the middle. CDR3 in amino acids: CASGFDTSNYGYTF. CDR3 bases: TGTGCTAGTGGTTTTGATACAAGTAACTATGGCTACACCTTC.

This clone has a handful of counts. The chain has TRBV4-1 and TRBJ2-3; 13 bases map to TRBD2. V was pared by 3 bases and J by 1 base, with 1 base of the junction left unmatched. Germline V gene data show CDR1 as MGHRA and CDR2 as YSYEKL. CDR3 size: 16 residues. The CDR3 nucleotides read TGCGCCAGCAGCCAGACTAGCGGGGGGCGCACAGATACGCAGTATTTT. Translated, it gives CASSQTSGGRTDTQYF.

This CDR3 reads CASGPGRWDSPLHF. CDR3 DNA: TGTGCCAGTGGACCGGGGCGCTGGGATTCACCCCTCCACTTT. V and J are TRBV6-5 and TRBJ1-6; possibly TRBD1 for D (5 bases). Trimming removed 9 bases at V and 8 bases at J, with 17 bases between. CDR3 size: 14 residues. The germline gives CDR1 MNHEY, CDR2 SVGAGI.

V and J are TRBV6-6 and TRBJ1-1; tentatively, D is TRBD1 (6 bases). The CDR3 is 16 amino acids. The V and J ends lost 6 bases and 4 bases respectively, with 21 bases between them. Germline-derived CDR1 and CDR2 are MNHNY and SVGAGI (reference sequence). Here the CDR3 reads CASRDQTRGSGTEAFF. In DNA form, the CDR3 reads TGTGCCAGCAGGGACCAAACCAGGGGTTCGGGCACTGAAGCTTTCTTT.

This chain joins TRBV5-6 and TRBJ1-4; D remains ambiguous. Between the trimmed V and J ends, which lost 4 bases and 6 bases, there was a span of 13 bases. This CDR3 has 14 amino acids. CDR1 is SGHDT and CDR2 is YYEEEE in the germline V gene. Written as DNA, the CDR3 is TGTGCCAGCAGCATCAATAGGAGGGATGAAAAACTGTTTTTT. Residues: CASSINRRDEKLFF.

In this sample, this clone turned up a few times. The J gene is TRBJ2-1, the V gene TRBV27; 13 bases agree with TRBD2. The CDR3 is made up of 15 amino acids. The junction had 2 bases not matched to a gene; V was cut back by 3 bases and J by 6 bases. Germline lookup yields CDR1 MNHEY and CDR2 SMNVEV (reference sequence). The CDR3 DNA sequence: TGTGCCAGCAGTTTCGGACTAGCGGGAGCCAATGAGCAGTTCTTC. Its protein is CASSFGLAGANEQFF.

The chain combines TRBV29-1 with TRBJ2-2, with TRBD1 identical over 8 bases. Per the germline V gene, CDR1 is SQVTM and CDR2 is ANQGSEA. J lost 5 bases, V lost 6 bases, and 2 bases had no gene match. This CDR3 has 12 residues. CDR3 sequence reads: CSVHRGTGELFF. The CDR3 DNA sequence: TGCAGCGTACACAGGGGGACCGGGGAGCTGTTTTTT.

V is TRBV6-5 and J is TRBJ1-1; possible D gene TRBD1, 5 bases. The CDR3 runs to 15 residues. Trimming took off 6 bases at V and 4 bases at J, with 18 bases between the two ends. Germline V gives CDR1 MNHEY, CDR2 SVGAGI. CDR3 residues: CASRGQTRSVTEAFF. CDR3 coding DNA: TGTGCCAGCAGAGGACAAACCCGTTCAGTCACTGAAGCTTTCTTT.

The rearrangement uses TRBV27 and TRBJ1-4; possible D gene TRBD1, 6 bases. Trimming left V 0 bases short and J 7 bases short, with 12 bases between. Germline CDR1 and CDR2: MNHEY and SMNVEV (reference sequence). The CDR3 loop spans 15 amino acids. The CDR3 loop is CASSLSIQGVEKLFF. The CDR3, as DNA: TGTGCCAGCAGTTTATCGATACAGGGCGTTGAAAAACTGTTTTTT. The full variable domain, rest sourced from reference TRBV27 and TRBJ1-4, is EAQVTQNPRYLITVTGKKLTVTCSQNMNHEYMSWYRQDPGLGLRQIYYSMNVEVTDKGDVPEGYKVSRKEKRNFPLILESPSPNQTSLYFCASSLSIQGVEKLFFGSGTQLSVL.

This chain joins TRBV4-1 and TRBJ2-1; TRBD1 is a possible D gene (6 bases). V gave up 1 base and J gave up 3 bases, with 13 bases separating them. CDR3 length: 16 amino acids. Germline-derived CDR1 and CDR2 are MGHRA and YSYEKL. CDR3 DNA: TGCGCCAGCAGCCAAGCGGGGTGGGGGCACTACAATGAGCAGTTCTTC. Its translation: CASSQAGWGHYNEQFF.

This clone was recorded only once. The CDR3 loop is CASSPSDSLYEQYF. The CDR3 DNA reads as TGTGCCAGCAGCCCGTCGGACAGCTTATACGAGCAGTACTTC. The chain employs TRBV11-2 and TRBJ2-7; D perhaps matches TRBD1 (6 bases). Germline CDR1 and CDR2: SGHAT and FQNNGV. This CDR3 is built from 14 residues. V was clipped by 5 bases and J by 4 bases, with 15 bases between them.

This clone was seen a single time. V gene TRBV19 combines with J gene TRBJ2-7, with 13 bases that match TRBD2. Looked up from germline, CDR1 is LNHDA and CDR2 is SQIVND (reference sequence). CDR3 length equals 15 residues. V lost 4 bases to trimming and J lost 2 bases; unmatched junction nucleotides: 2. The chain's CDR3 is CASSNGLAGAYEQYF. The CDR3 nucleotides read TGTGCCAGTAGTAACGGACTAGCGGGAGCCTACGAGCAGTACTTC.

This clone has more than one count but fewer than ten. For the CDR3, the DNA is TGTGCCAGCAGCTACAGAATCTCTGGAAACACCATATATTTT. This codes for CASSYRISGNTIYF. The chain has TRBV11-2 and TRBJ1-3; D remains ambiguous. Trimming shortened V by 4 bases and J by 0 bases, and 7 bases separated the two germline ends. This CDR3 has 14 residues. In germline, CDR1 is SGHAT, CDR2 FQNNGV.

The V and J genes are TRBV5-1 and TRBJ2-7; unclear D gene. From germline, CDR1 is SGHRS and CDR2 YFSETQ. Trimming took 4 bases from V and 0 from J, leaving 11 bases between them. The CDR3 has 14 residues. The CDR3 coding sequence is TGCGCCAGCAGCCAGTCACAGAGCTCCTACGAGCAGTACTTC. This translates into CASSQSQSSYEQYF.

In the case of this clone: A junction end diverges from the germline sequence, so it may reflect a read error. The rearrangement uses TRBV6-1 and TRBJ2-7, with TRBD2 matching over 7 bases. This CDR3 comprises 13 residues. Germline V gene lookup returns CDR1 MNHNS and CDR2 SASEGT. CDR3 in DNA: TGTGCCAGCAGTGAATGGGGGAGGGACCCCACGAGCTTC. Translating gives CASSEWGRDPTSF.